These T cell receptor beta chains were read from a single sample in a study of T-cell reconstitution after alpha-beta-depleted transplantation in children. TCRdb re-analysed the PCR reads in MiXCR, keeping a single row per CDR3 protein. The sample includes roughly 90,000 distinct CDR3 sequences, over 9% of them seen just once. The starting material was PBMCs from the stem cell graft donor, obtained from the stem cell graft. The receptor source for this set is a human donor who donated a stem cell graft to a child with inherited bone marrow failure. CDR3s include the opening cysteine and the closing phenylalanine or tryptophan. The order of the fields is J gene, D gene, V gene, clone size, CDR3 DNA, CDR3 protein. A D gene is named only where the DNA matches it firmly. Clone sizes are given selectively: once, few, many, or a class where the clone is expanded.

TRBJ2-7 NA TRBV5-1 many TGCGCCAGCAGCTTGTCGCAGAACTACGAGCAGTACTTC CASSLSQNYEQYF
TRBJ2-1 NA TRBV4-3 many TGCGCCAGCAGCCAAGATATGAATCGGAATGAGCAGTTCTTC CASSQDMNRNEQFF
TRBJ2-1 NA TRBV5-8 many TGTGCCAGTAGGACCCCTCGCAATGAGCAGTTCTTC CASRTPRNEQFF
TRBJ2-3 NA TRBV6-2/TRBV6-3 many TGTGCCAGCAGTTACTCCAGCGGGAGCACAGATACGCAGTATTTT CASSYSSGSTDTQYF
TRBJ2-7 NA TRBV14 many TGTGCCAGCAGCCAAGCAGGGCCCTACGAGCAGTACTTC CASSQAGPYEQYF
TRBJ1-5 NA TRBV2 few TGTGCCAGCAGTGAGGCCCCAGGGAGGTCACAGCCCCAGCATTTT CASSEAPGRSQPQHF
TRBJ2-7 TRBD2 TRBV12-3/TRBV12-4 many TGTGCCTTCGAGGTCTGGGGACCGGGACTAGCGGAGGTCGAAGAGCAGTACTTC CAFEVWGPGLAEVEEQYF
TRBJ2-1 TRBD2 TRBV9 many TGTGCCAGCAGCGTAACTAGCGGGAATGAGCAGTTCTTC CASSVTSGNEQFF
TRBJ2-3 TRBD2 TRBV4-1 NA TGCGCCAGCAGCGGGAGAGGTTCTAGCGGGGGGGATGCAGATACGCAGTATTTT CASSGRGSSGGDADTQYF
TRBJ2-5 NA TRBV7-2 once TGTGCCAGCAGCTTAGCCCCCGGCAATGGGGAGACCCAGTACTTC CASSLAPGNGETQYF
TRBJ2-1 NA TRBV28 few TGTGCCAGCACCCGCCCTACAGAGCAGTTCTTC CASTRPTEQFF
TRBJ1-4 NA TRBV7-2 many TGTGCCAGCAGCCTGGGCATGGTTGCAACTAATGAAAAACTGTTTTTT CASSLGMVATNEKLFF
TRBJ2-7 NA TRBV12-3/TRBV12-4 many TGTGCCAGCAGTTTCGACTCCTACGAGCAGTACTTC CASSFDSYEQYF
TRBJ1-4 NA TRBV27 many TGTGCCAGCCGGCCCAAGAGTCGTGGAACTAATGAAAAACTGTTTTTT CASRPKSRGTNEKLFF
TRBJ2-5 NA TRBV7-2 many TGTGCCAGCAGCTTAGAGGCAGAAGAGACCCAGTACTTC CASSLEAEETQYF
TRBJ2-1 TRBD2 TRBV20-1 many TGCAGTGCTAGCTCATCCGGACTAGCGGGGGGGGGTGAGCAGTTCTTC CSASSSGLAGGGEQFF
TRBJ2-3 TRBD2 TRBV5-1 many TGCGCCAGCAGCTTGCCTCCGGGAGGTACCCGACTAGATACGCAGTATTTT CASSLPPGGTRLDTQYF
TRBJ2-1 NA TRBV9 NA TGTGCCAGCGGACAGGGAGGGAATGAGCAGTTCTTC CASGQGGNEQFF
TRBJ2-7 NA TRBV7-6 NA TGTGCCAGCAGCCTCCAGAAGGGGGGCCACGAGCAGTACTTC CASSLQKGGHEQYF
TRBJ2-2 NA TRBV3-1 few TGTGCCAGCGTTCGTAGTGGGTCCACCGGGGAGCTGTTTTTT CASVRSGSTGELFF